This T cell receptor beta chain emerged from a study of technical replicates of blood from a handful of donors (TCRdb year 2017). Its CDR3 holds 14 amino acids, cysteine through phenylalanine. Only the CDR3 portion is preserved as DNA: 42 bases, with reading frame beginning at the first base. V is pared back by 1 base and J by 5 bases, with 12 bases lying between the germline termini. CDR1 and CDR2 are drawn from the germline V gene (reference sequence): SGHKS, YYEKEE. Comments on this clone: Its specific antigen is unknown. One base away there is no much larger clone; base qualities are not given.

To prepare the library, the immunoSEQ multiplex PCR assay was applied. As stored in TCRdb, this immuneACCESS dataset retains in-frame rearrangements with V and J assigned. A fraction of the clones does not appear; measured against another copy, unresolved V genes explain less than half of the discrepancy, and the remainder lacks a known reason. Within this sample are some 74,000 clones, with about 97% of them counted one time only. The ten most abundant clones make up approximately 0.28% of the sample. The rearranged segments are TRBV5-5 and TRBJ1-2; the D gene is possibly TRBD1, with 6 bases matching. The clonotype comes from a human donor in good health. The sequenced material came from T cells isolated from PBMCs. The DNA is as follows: TGTGCCAGCAGCTTGAGGACAGCCCTTTATGGCTACACCTTC. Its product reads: CASSLRTALYGYTF.